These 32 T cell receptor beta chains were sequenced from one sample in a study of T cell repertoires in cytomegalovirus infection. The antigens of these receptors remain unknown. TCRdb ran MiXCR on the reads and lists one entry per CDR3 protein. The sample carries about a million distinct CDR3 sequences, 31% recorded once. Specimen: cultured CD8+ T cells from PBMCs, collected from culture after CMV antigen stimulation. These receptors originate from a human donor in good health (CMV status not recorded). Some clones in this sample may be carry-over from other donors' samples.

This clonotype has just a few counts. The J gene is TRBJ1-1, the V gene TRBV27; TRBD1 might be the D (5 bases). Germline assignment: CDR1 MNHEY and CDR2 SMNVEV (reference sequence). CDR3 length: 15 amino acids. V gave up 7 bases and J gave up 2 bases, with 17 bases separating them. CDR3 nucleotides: TGTGCCAGCACCCCGGGGGGTTTCCCCAACACTGAAGCTTTCTTT. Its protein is CASTPGGFPNTEAFF.

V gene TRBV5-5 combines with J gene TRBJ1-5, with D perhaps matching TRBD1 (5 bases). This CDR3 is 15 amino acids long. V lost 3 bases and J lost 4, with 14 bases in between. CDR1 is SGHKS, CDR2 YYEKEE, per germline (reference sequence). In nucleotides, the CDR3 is TGTGCCAGCAGCTCTTGGGGGAAACTGAATCAGCCCCAGCATTTT. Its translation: CASSSWGKLNQPQHF. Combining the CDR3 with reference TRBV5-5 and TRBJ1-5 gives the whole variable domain DAGVTQSPTHLIKTRGQQVTLRCSPISGHKSVSWYQQVLGQGPQFIFQYYEKEERGRGNFPDRFSARQFPNYSSELNVNALLLGDSALYLCASSSWGKLNQPQHFGDGTRLSIL.

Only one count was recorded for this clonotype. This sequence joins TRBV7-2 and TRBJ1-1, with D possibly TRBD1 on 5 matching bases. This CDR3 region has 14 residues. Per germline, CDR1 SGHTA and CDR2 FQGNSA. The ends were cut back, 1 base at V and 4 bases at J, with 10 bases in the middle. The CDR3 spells CASSLDRTSTEAFF. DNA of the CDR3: TGTGCCAGCAGCTTAGACAGGACCTCCACTGAAGCTTTCTTT.

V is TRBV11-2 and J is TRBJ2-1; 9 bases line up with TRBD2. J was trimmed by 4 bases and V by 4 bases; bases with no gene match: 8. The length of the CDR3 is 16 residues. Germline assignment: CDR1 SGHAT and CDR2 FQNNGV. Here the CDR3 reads CASSSGTSKQYNEQFF. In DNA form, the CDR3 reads TGTGCCAGCAGCTCCGGGACTAGCAAACAATACAATGAGCAGTTCTTC.

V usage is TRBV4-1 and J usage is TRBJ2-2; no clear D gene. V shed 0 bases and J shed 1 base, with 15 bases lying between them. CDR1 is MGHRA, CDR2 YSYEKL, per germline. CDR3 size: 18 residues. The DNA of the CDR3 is TGCGCCAGCAGCCAAGATACTCCTTGGCAGGAGAACACCGGGGAGCTGTTTTTT. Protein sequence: CASSQDTPWQENTGELFF.

CDR3 in DNA: TGTGCCAGCAGTTACTTCGTCCACAATGAGCAGTTCTTC. Protein: CASSYFVHNEQFF. The chain carries TRBV6-2 or TRBV6-3 and TRBJ2-1; D is undetermined. The CDR3 runs to 13 residues. The V gene's germline CDR1 is MNHEY and CDR2 SVGEGT. Trimming shortened V by 1 base and J by 5 bases, and 6 bases separated the two germline ends.

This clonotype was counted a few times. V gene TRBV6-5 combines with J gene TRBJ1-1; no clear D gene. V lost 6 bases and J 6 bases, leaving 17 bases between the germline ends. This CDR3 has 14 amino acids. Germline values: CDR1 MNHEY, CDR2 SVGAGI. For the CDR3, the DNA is TGTGCCAGCAGCTTCAATAGCAGGAAAGCTGAAGCTTTCTTT. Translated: CASSFNSRKAEAFF.

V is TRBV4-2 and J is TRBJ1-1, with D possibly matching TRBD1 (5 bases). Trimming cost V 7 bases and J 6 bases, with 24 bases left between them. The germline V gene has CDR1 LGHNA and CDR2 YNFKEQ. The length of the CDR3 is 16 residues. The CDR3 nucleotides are TGTGCCAGCACCGCAAGGGACCTAACAAGGGACGCTGAAGCTTTCTTT. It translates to CASTARDLTRDAEAFF.

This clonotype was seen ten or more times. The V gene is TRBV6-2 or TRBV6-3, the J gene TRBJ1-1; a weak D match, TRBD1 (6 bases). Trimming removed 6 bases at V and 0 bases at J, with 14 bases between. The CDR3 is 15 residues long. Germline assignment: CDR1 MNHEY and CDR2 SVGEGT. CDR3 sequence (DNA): TGTGCCAGCAGGCGCATGGACAGTTTGAACACTGAAGCTTTCTTT. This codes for CASRRMDSLNTEAFF.

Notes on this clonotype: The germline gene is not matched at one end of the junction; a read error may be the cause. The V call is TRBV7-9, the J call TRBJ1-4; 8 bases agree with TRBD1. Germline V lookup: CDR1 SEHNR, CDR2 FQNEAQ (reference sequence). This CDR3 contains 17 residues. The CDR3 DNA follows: TGTGCCAGCAGCGGGGGACAGGCCTCTTCAACTAATAAAAAACTGTTTTTT. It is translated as CASSGGQASSTNKKLFF.

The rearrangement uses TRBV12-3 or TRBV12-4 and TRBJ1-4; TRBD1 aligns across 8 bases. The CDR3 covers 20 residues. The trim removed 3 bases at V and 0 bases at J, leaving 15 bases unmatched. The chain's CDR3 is CASSFFVWPRGLATNEKLFF. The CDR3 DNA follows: TGTGCCAGCAGTTTTTTCGTTTGGCCCAGGGGGCTGGCAACTAATGAAAAACTGTTTTTT.

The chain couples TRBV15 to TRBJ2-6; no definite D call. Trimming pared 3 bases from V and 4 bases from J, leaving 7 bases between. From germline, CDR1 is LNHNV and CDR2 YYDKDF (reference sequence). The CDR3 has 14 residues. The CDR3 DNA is TGTGCCACCAGCAGCCCAAACGGGGCCAACGTCCTGACTTTC. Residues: CATSSPNGANVLTF.

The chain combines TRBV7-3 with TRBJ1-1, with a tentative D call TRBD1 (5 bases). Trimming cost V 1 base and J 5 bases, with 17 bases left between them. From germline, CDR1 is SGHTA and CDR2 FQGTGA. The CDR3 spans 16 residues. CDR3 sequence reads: CASSLRADTRGTEAFF. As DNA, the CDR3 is TGTGCCAGCAGCTTAAGGGCAGATACCCGGGGGACTGAAGCTTTCTTT.

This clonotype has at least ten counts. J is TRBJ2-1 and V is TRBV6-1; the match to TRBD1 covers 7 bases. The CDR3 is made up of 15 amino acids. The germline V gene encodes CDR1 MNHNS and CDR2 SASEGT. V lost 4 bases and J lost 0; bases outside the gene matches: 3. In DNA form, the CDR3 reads TGTGCCAGCAGTGCAGGGACAGCCTCCTACAATGAGCAGTTCTTC. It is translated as CASSAGTASYNEQFF.

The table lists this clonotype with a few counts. This chain's CDR3 is CASSQENRAHDQPQHF. In DNA form, the CDR3 reads TGCGCCAGCAGCCAAGAAAACAGGGCACATGATCAGCCCCAGCATTTT. The chain recombines TRBV4-1 with TRBJ1-5; D perhaps matches TRBD1 (6 bases). This CDR3 has 16 amino acids. Germline CDR1 reads MGHRA; CDR2 reads YSYEKL. Trimming removed 0 bases at V and 5 bases at J, with 14 bases between.

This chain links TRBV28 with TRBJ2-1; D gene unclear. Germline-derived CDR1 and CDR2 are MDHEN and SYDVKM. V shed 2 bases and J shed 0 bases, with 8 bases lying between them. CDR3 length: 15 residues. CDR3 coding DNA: TGTGCCAGCAGTTTAGAGCCCGACTCCTACAATGAGCAGTTCTTC. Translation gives CASSLEPDSYNEQFF.

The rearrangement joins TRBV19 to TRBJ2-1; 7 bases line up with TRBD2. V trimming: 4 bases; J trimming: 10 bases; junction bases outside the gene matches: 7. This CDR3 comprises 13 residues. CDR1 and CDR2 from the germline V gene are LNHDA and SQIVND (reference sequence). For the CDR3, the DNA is TGTGCCAGTAGTAGCAGCGGGGTCGGGGAGCAGTTCTTC. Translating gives CASSSSGVGEQFF.

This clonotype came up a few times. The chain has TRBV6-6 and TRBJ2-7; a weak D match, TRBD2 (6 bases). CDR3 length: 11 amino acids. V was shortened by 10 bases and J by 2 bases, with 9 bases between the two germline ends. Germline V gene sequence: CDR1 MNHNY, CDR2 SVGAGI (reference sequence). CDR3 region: CATRLAYEQYV. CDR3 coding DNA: TGTGCCACGAGACTAGCCTACGAGCAGTACGTC.

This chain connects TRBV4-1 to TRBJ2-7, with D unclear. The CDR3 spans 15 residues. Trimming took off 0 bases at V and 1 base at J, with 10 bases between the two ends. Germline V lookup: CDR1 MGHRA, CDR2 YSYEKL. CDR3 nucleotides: TGCGCCAGCAGCCAAGAATGGTCTCGATCCTACGAGCAGTACGTC. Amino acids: CASSQEWSRSYEQYV.

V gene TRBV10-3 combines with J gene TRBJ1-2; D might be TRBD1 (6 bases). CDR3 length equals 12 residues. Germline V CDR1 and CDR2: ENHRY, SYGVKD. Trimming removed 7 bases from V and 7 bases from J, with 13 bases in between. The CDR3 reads CAIKRTDGGYTF. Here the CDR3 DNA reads TGTGCCATCAAACGGACAGACGGTGGCTACACCTTC.

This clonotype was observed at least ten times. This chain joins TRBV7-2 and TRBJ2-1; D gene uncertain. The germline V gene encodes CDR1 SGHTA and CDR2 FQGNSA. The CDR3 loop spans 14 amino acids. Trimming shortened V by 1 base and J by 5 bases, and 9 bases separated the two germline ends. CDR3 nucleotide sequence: TGTGCCAGCAGCTTAGGGTTCCTCAACAATGAGCAGTTCTTC. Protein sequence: CASSLGFLNNEQFF.

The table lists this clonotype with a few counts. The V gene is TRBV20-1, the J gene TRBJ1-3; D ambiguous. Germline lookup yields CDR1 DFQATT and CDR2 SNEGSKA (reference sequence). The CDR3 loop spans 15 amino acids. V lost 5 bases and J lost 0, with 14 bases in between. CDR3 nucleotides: TGCAGTGCTGACCCGGCCACCGACTCTGGAAACACCATATATTTT. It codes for CSADPATDSGNTIYF.

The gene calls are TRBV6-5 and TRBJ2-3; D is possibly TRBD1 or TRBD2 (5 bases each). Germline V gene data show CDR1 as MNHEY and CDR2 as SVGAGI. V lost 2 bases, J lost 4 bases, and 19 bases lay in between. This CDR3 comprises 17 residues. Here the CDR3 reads CASSYRTWDLGPDTQYF. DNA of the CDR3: TGTGCCAGCAGTTACCGAACATGGGACCTTGGACCAGATACGCAGTATTTT.

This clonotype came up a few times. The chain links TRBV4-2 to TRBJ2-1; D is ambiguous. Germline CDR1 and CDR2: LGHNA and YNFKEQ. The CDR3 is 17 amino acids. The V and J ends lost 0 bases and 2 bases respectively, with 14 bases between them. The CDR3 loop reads CASSQDSIEAAYNEQFF. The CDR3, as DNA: TGTGCCAGCAGCCAAGATTCGATAGAGGCGGCCTACAATGAGCAGTTCTTC.

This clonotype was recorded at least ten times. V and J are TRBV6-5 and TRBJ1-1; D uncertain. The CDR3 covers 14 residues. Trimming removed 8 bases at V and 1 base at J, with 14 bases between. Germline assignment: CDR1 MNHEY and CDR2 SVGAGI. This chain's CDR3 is CASGPGGWNTEAFF. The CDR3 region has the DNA TGTGCCAGCGGACCGGGAGGATGGAACACTGAAGCTTTCTTT.

The CDR3 sequence: CASSYSMYTSGVSSYNEQFF. CDR3 DNA sequence: TGTGCCAGCAGTTACTCGATGTATACTAGCGGGGTCAGCTCCTACAATGAGCAGTTCTTC. The V call is TRBV6-2 or TRBV6-3, the J call TRBJ2-1; 10 nucleotides match TRBD2. Germline CDR1 is MNHEY and CDR2 is SVGEGT. There are 20 residues in the CDR3. V was pared by 0 bases and J by 0 bases, with 11 bases of the junction left unmatched.

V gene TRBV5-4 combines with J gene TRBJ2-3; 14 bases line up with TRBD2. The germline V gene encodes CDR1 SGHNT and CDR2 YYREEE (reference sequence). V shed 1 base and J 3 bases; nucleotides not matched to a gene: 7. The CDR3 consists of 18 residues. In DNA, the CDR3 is TGTGCCAGCAGCTTGAGAGGCGGGACTAGCGGGGGAACAGATACGCAGTATTTT. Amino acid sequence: CASSLRGGTSGGTDTQYF.

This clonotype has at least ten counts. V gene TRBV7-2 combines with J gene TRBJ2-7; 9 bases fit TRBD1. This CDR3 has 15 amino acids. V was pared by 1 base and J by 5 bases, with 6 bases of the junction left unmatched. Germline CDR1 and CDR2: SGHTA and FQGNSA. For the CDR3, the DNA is TGTGCCAGCAGCTTAGTTGGGACAGGGATTAACGAGCAGTACTTC. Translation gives CASSLVGTGINEQYF.

Here the CDR3 reads CASTGQGHADTQYF. The DNA for the CDR3 is TGTGCCAGTACGGGGCAGGGGCACGCAGATACGCAGTATTTT. V gene TRBV19 combines with J gene TRBJ2-3; D may be TRBD1 (6 bases). The CDR3 consists of 14 residues. The V and J ends lost 7 bases and 4 bases respectively, with 15 bases between them. Germline V gene data show CDR1 as LNHDA and CDR2 as SQIVND (reference sequence).

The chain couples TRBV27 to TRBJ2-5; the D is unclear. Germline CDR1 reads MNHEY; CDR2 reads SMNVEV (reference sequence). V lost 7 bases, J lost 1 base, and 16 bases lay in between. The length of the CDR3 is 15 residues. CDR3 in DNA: TGTGCCAGCACTCCCTCGATTCGCCGCCAAGAGACCCAGTACTTC. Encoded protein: CASTPSIRRQETQYF.

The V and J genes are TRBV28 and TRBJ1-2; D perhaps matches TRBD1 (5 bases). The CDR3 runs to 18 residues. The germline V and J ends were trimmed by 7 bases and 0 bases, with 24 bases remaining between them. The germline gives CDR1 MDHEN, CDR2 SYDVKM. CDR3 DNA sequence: TGTGCCAGCATCCGACACCCCGACATCGACAGTGCTAACTATGGCTACACCTTC. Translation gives CASIRHPDIDSANYGYTF.

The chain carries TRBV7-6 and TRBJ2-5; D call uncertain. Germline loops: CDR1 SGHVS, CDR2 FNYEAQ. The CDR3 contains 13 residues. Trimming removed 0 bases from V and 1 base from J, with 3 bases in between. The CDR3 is CASSLAFQETQYF. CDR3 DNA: TGTGCCAGCAGCTTAGCGTTCCAAGAGACCCAGTACTTC.